The source of this T cell receptor (beta chain) is a study of blood T cell repertoires in COVID-19 (TCRdb year 2020). About the investigation overall: Collaborator samples came from the United States, Italy and Spain and covered acute and convalescent phases of COVID-19. The prospective study material was composed of cDNA or gDNA derived from T cells, B-cell-depleted T cells, or PBMCs. The dataset comprised deeply sampled blood TCRbeta repertoires from subjects exposed to, actively infected with, or recovered from COVID-19. The repertoires were released in a freely available public database intended as a resource for research on the immune response to SARS-CoV-2. Samples were obtained from the ongoing ImmuneRACE study (first 160 participants) and from 1,000 to 1,500 subjects provided by 6 global collaborators. Nearly every sample came with metadata listing a de-identified subject ID, COVID-19 status, age in years and sex. HLA class I and class II types, where available, came from metadata supplied by the sample provider rather than from assay-based typing.

Remarks on this clone: No antigen is known for it. No quality values exist for individual bases; no much larger clone is one base distant.

Study-wide conclusions, independent of this receptor: Clinical and demographic metadata were provided uncurated, with the amount varying by source and participant.

The CDR3 runs 16 residues from the cysteine to the phenylalanine. CDR3 DNA only is kept here, 48 bases in frame from base 1. CDR1 and CDR2 are read off the germline V gene as MNHEY and SVGEGT. Trimming at the junction amounts to 0 bases on V and 2 bases on J, and the germline ends lie 10 bases apart. TCRbeta CDR3 regions were amplified from genomic DNA using the immunoSEQ Assay, a bias-controlled multiplex PCR. Turning to the authors' computational methods: The number of nucleated cells in each sample was estimated from the amplification of reference gene primers within the assay. To quantify the absolute abundance of each unique TCRbeta CDR3 rearrangement, sequence reads were collapsed and filtered. Productive Simpson clonality was computed per sample as the square root of Simpson's diversity index over productive rearrangements. TCRdb retrieved this table from immuneACCESS and kept in-frame rearrangements only. Not all clones are present; in checked studies, unresolved V genes account for under half, and no reason is known for the remainder. For V, J and clone size, that table is used; D and trimming come from the DNA. This sample holds 240,000 or so clones; about 88% were observed only once. The ten largest account for approximately 7% of the sample.

Whole blood was collected in K2EDTA tubes by collaborating institutions according to the institutions' own protocols. For TCRbeta analysis, collaborator samples were shipped as frozen whole blood, as isolated PBMCs, or as DNA extracted from either sample type. What was sequenced was peripheral blood. The chain uses TRBV6-2 or TRBV6-3 and TRBJ2-2; a tentative D match to TRBD1 spans 5 bases. This sequence was found in a woman in her seventies with active or convalescent COVID-19. The CDR3 is CASSYSSQGNTGELFF. At the DNA level, the sequence is TGTGCCAGCAGTTACTCGAGCCAGGGCAACACCGGGGAGCTGTTTTTT.